A single sample gave rise to the 18 T cell receptor beta chains below, sequenced in a study of T cell repertoires in cytomegalovirus infection. TCRdb re-called the reads through MiXCR, storing one row per CDR3 protein. Among some 390,000 distinct CDR3 sequences, approximately 18% were seen once, and the ten largest hold roughly 9%. The sample consisted of PBMCs. Every receptor here comes from a human donor in good health (CMV status not recorded). Some clones in this sample may be carry-over from other donors' samples.

Ten or more counts support this clonotype. V is TRBV7-6 and J is TRBJ1-4; the D gene is possibly TRBD1 (5 bases). The V and J ends lost 8 bases and 0 bases respectively, with 19 bases between them. There are 17 residues in the CDR3. Germline values: CDR1 SGHVS, CDR2 FNYEAQ. The CDR3: CASPRDGPFATNEKLFF. The CDR3 DNA follows: TGTGCCAGCCCCCGGGACGGTCCTTTTGCAACTAATGAAAAACTGTTTTTT.

This clonotype was counted only a few times. CDR3 sequence: CASSQGREQETQYF. CDR3 nucleotides: TGTGCCAGCAGCCAGGGGAGGGAGCAAGAGACCCAGTACTTC. The rearrangement links TRBV7-2 to TRBJ2-5, with D tentatively TRBD2 (7 bases). This CDR3 comprises 14 residues. The germline V gene has CDR1 SGHTA and CDR2 FQGNSA. The ends were cut back, 5 bases at V and 2 bases at J, with 12 bases in the middle.

This clonotype was recorded a few times. The chain uses TRBV11-2 and TRBJ2-1; maybe TRBD1 (5 bases). The V gene's germline CDR1 is SGHAT and CDR2 FQNNGV. This CDR3 region has 12 residues. V gave up 6 bases and J gave up 7 bases, with 10 bases separating them. CDR3 DNA: TGTGCCAGCAGAACAGGAGTAAATGAGCAGTTCTTC. It encodes CASRTGVNEQFF.

This clonotype came up many times. V is TRBV25-1 and J is TRBJ2-1, with a tentative D call TRBD2 (6 bases). The CDR3 is 14 amino acids. Germline V gene sequence: CDR1 MGHDK, CDR2 SYGVNS. V was trimmed by 11 bases and J by 0 bases, leaving 14 bases between them. Here the CDR3 reads CASGGAISYNEQFF. The CDR3 DNA is TGTGCCTCCGGCGGGGCTATCTCCTACAATGAGCAGTTCTTC.

This clonotype was recorded at least ten times. The chain combines TRBV11-2 with TRBJ2-5, with a tentative D call TRBD2 (6 bases). This CDR3 contains 14 residues. Trimming pared 7 bases from V and 0 bases from J, leaving 12 bases between. Per the germline V gene, CDR1 is SGHAT and CDR2 is FQNNGV. CDR3 residues: CASKEGKDQETQYF. The CDR3 region has the DNA TGTGCCAGCAAGGAGGGGAAGGACCAAGAGACCCAGTACTTC.

A few counts support this clonotype. V is TRBV7-2 and J is TRBJ2-1; D is possibly TRBD2 (5 bases). This CDR3 region has 15 residues. Trimming shortened V by 8 bases and J by 0 bases, and 14 bases separated the two germline ends. Looked up from germline, CDR1 is SGHTA and CDR2 is FQGNSA. DNA of the CDR3: TGTGCCAGCGGTATTCAAGGGAGCTCCTACAATGAGCAGTTCTTC. Its translation: CASGIQGSSYNEQFF.

This clonotype was counted between two and nine times. This chain links TRBV11-1 with TRBJ1-1; TRBD1 matches at 7 bases. The CDR3 totals 17 residues. V lost 5 bases and J lost 1; bases outside the gene matches: 13. Germline CDR1 is SGHAT and CDR2 is FQDESV (reference sequence). CDR3 region: CASSPRVSQGPNTEAFF. The DNA of the CDR3 is TGTGCCAGCAGCCCCCGGGTCTCACAGGGGCCGAACACTGAAGCTTTCTTT.

This clonotype was detected many times. This chain joins TRBV6-5 and TRBJ2-3; TRBD2 agrees at 9 bases. CDR1 is MNHEY and CDR2 is SVGAGI in the germline V gene. The CDR3 has 14 amino acids. Germline trimming cut 2 bases from V and 5 bases from J; bases unmatched to any gene: 2. CDR3 coding DNA: TGTGCCAGCAGTTACCGGACTAGCGTAGATACGCAGTATTTT. This encodes CASSYRTSVDTQYF.

The chain has TRBV28 and TRBJ2-5, with D uncertain. V was shortened by 4 bases and J by 8 bases, with 11 bases between the two germline ends. Germline V lookup: CDR1 MDHEN, CDR2 SYDVKM. The CDR3 has 12 residues. As DNA, the CDR3 is TGTGCCAGCAGTTCCCCCGCTTTAACCCAGTACTTC. Translating it yields CASSSPALTQYF.

The CDR3 spells CASSRKLPGTANSPLHF. The DNA of the CDR3 is TGTGCCAGCAGTCGTAAGTTACCGGGAACAGCTAATTCACCCCTCCACTTT. The chain carries TRBV3-1 and TRBJ1-6; D remains ambiguous. Trimming stripped 6 bases from V and 6 bases from J, with 21 bases between. Germline lookup yields CDR1 LGHDT and CDR2 YNNKEL (reference sequence). CDR3 length equals 17 residues.

This clonotype was detected only a few times. This chain connects TRBV7-6 to TRBJ2-7; D possibly corresponds to TRBD2 (5 bases). Germline CDR1 reads SGHVS; CDR2 reads FNYEAQ. Trimming took off 1 base at V and 7 bases at J, with 17 bases between the two ends. The CDR3 loop spans 15 amino acids. CDR3 DNA: TGTGCCAGCAGCTTAGAGATTAGCGCTACTGGGGAGCAGTACTTC. It codes for CASSLEISATGEQYF.

This clonotype was picked up a small number of times. The chain has TRBV29-1 and TRBJ2-1, with D unresolved. Germline values: CDR1 SQVTM, CDR2 ANQGSEA. V shed 0 bases and J shed 0 bases, with 9 bases lying between them. The CDR3 is 15 amino acids. CDR3 nucleotide sequence: TGCAGCGTTGAAGATTTGGGTAGCTCCTACAATGAGCAGTTCTTC. It is translated as CSVEDLGSSYNEQFF.

The chain carries TRBV5-1 and TRBJ2-3, with 9 bases identical to TRBD2. This CDR3 region has 16 residues. Looked up from germline, CDR1 is SGHRS and CDR2 is YFSETQ. With 3 bases clipped from V and 3 bases from J, the junction kept 8 bases outside the gene matches. CDR3 protein: CASSSGTSSPTDTQYF. The DNA of the CDR3 is TGCGCCAGCAGCTCCGGGACTAGCTCGCCGACAGATACGCAGTATTTT.

As to this clonotype: Relative to the germline gene, one junction end is altered; a read error may explain this. The genes are TRBV15 and TRBJ1-2; TRBD1 matches at 7 bases. The CDR3 totals 14 residues. Germline V gene sequence: CDR1 LNHNV, CDR2 YYDKDF (reference sequence). The CDR3 region is CTTSPGTANYGYTF. CDR3 coding DNA: TGTACCACCAGCCCCGGGACAGCCAACTATGGCTACACCTTC.

This clonotype was seen only a few times. The chain combines TRBV28 with TRBJ1-5; D is possibly TRBD1 (5 bases). This CDR3 has 16 residues. Trimming pared 2 bases from V and 7 bases from J, leaving 18 bases between. Germline V gene sequence: CDR1 MDHEN, CDR2 SYDVKM. Written as DNA, the CDR3 is TGTGCCAGCAGTTTACGGCGCAGGGCTTCGCGCCAGCCCCAGCATTTT. Its translation is CASSLRRRASRQPQHF.

The rearrangement joins TRBV6-1 to TRBJ2-2, with 9 bases lining up with TRBD1. Germline CDR1 is MNHNS and CDR2 is SASEGT. The CDR3 spans 13 residues. The V and J ends lost 8 bases and 5 bases, in that order; junction bases with no gene match: 3. In DNA, the CDR3 is TGTGCCAGCCAGACAGGGGGAACCGGGGAGCTGTTTTTT. Protein product: CASQTGGTGELFF.

The V gene is TRBV7-2, the J gene TRBJ2-6; D not certain. Germline assignment: CDR1 SGHTA and CDR2 FQGNSA. Deletions cut 5 bases from V and 0 bases from J, with 20 bases between. The CDR3 totals 19 residues. CDR3 in amino acids: CASSPQVAGEYSGANVLTF. The CDR3 nucleotides are TGTGCCAGCAGCCCCCAAGTGGCAGGCGAGTACTCTGGGGCCAACGTCCTGACTTTC. The complete variable domain, with remaining parts taken from reference TRBV7-2 and TRBJ2-6, reads GAGVSQSPSNKVTEKGKDVELRCDPISGHTALYWYRQSLGQGLEFLIYFQGNSAPDKSGLPSDRFSAERTGGSVSTLTIQRTQQEDSAVYLCASSPQVAGEYSGANVLTFGAGSRLTVL.

The chain links TRBV12-5 to TRBJ2-1, with TRBD2 as a possible D gene (5 bases). This CDR3 comprises 15 residues. Per the germline V gene, CDR1 is LGHNT and CDR2 is FRNRAP. The germline V and J ends were trimmed by 0 bases and 6 bases, with 12 bases remaining between them. CDR3 region: CASGLVIAGPNEQFF. CDR3 bases: TGTGCTAGTGGTTTGGTTATCGCGGGCCCCAATGAGCAGTTCTTC.